The 14 T cell receptor beta chains reported below all come from one sample, sequenced in a study of breast tumors, draining lymph nodes, adjacent tissues. From the multiplex PCR reads, TCRdb called clonotypes with MiXCR, one entry per CDR3 protein. The table records some 130,000 distinct CDR3 sequences, approximately 20% of them present only once. Samples came from axillary lymph nodes draining the breast cancer. The sequenced sample was axillary lymph node tissue. The receptors were sampled from a female donor with breast cancer. Some clones in this sample may be carry-over from other donors' samples.

As concerns this clonotype: This clone may be a read error of a much larger clone one base away. The V call is TRBV14, the J call TRBJ1-3; no clear D gene. CDR1 is SGHDN and CDR2 is FVKESK in the germline V gene. The CDR3 runs 14 residues. The CDR3 bases are TGTGCCAGCAGCCAAGATTTAGGCGGAAACAACATATATTTT. It encodes CASSQDLGGNNIYF.

This clonotype occurred once. Given a much more abundant clone one base away, this may be a read error. CDR3 nucleotides: TGTGCCAGCAGTTTGGGTACACAGGGATCTAATGAAAAACTGTTTTTT. Protein product: CASSLGTQGSNEKLFF. The J gene is TRBJ1-4, the V gene TRBV12-3 or TRBV12-4, with TRBD1 as a possible D gene (6 bases). The germline V and J ends were trimmed by 3 bases and 3 bases, with 14 bases remaining between them. The CDR3 has 16 amino acids.

This clonotype was seen at least ten times. The rearrangement uses TRBV18 and TRBJ2-3; 10 nucleotides align to TRBD2. Germline values: CDR1 KGHSH, CDR2 LQKENI. V dropped 9 bases and J dropped 1; count of bases not matched to a gene: 7. There are 15 residues in the CDR3. The CDR3 DNA is TGTGCCAGTAGTCCCCTAGCGGGGGGCACAGATACGCAGTATTTT. It translates to CASSPLAGGTDTQYF.

With regard to this clonotype: A much more abundant neighbour one base away suggests this may be a read error. V gene TRBV11-2 combines with J gene TRBJ2-3, with D tentatively TRBD2 (5 bases). The CDR3 is 12 residues long. The germline gives CDR1 SGHAT, CDR2 FQNNGV. This chain's CDR3 is CAGSRGSDTQYF. CDR3 nucleotides: TGTGCCGGCAGCCGAGGGTCCGATACGCAGTATTTT.

This clonotype was found many times. J is TRBJ2-3 and V is TRBV7-9; D not certain. Per the germline V gene, CDR1 is SEHNR and CDR2 is FQNEAQ (reference sequence). V lost 8 bases and J lost 2, with 5 bases in between. The CDR3 spans 11 residues. CDR3 bases: TGTGCCAGCGGTTCCACAGATACGCAGTATTTT. Translating gives CASGSTDTQYF.

This clonotype came up many times. The rearrangement joins TRBV11-2 to TRBJ2-1; D possibly matches TRBD1 or TRBD2 (5 bases each). The V gene lost 2 bases and the J gene lost 7 bases, with 12 bases spanning the gap. The CDR3 length is 14 residues. Germline assignment: CDR1 SGHAT and CDR2 FQNNGV. The CDR3 spells CASSLLGPMNEQFF. The CDR3 DNA sequence: TGTGCCAGCAGCTTACTGGGACCCATGAATGAGCAGTTCTTC.

A remark on this clonotype: Being one base from a much bigger clone, this may be a read error. It is likely a read error, because the conserved phenylalanine at the end of the CDR3 is missing. The rearrangement joins TRBV5-4 to TRBJ2-5; 8 positions match TRBD2. Germline values: CDR1 SGHNT, CDR2 YYREEE (reference sequence). CDR3 length: 15 amino acids. The V gene end was trimmed by 2 bases and the J gene end by 5 bases; junction bases not matched to a gene: 8. For the CDR3, the DNA is TGTGCCAGCAGCTTTCAGATATCGGGGGGGGAGACCCAGTACCTC. This codes for CASSFQISGGETQYL.

This clonotype was seen at least ten times. The rearrangement links TRBV12-3 or TRBV12-4 to TRBJ2-3; 7 nucleotides align to TRBD1. This CDR3 spans 16 amino acids. J lost 3 bases, V lost 6 bases, and 12 bases had no gene match. CDR3 sequence (DNA): TGTGCCAGCAGCCGCAGAGGGGCGGACAGGACAGATACGCAGTATTTT. Translated: CASSRRGADRTDTQYF.

This clonotype came up a few times. V is TRBV18 and J is TRBJ2-7, with TRBD1 identical over 7 bases. The ends lost 4 bases at V and 0 bases at J; junction bases unmatched: 12. The CDR3 sequence is 17 residues long. The germline V gene has CDR1 KGHSH and CDR2 LQKENI. The chain's CDR3 is CASSLFQAGTASYEQYF. CDR3 nucleotide sequence: TGTGCCAGCTCACTCTTCCAGGCCGGGACAGCCTCCTACGAGCAGTACTTC.

The CDR3 sequence is CASSFGQGSEAFF. The CDR3 region has the DNA TGTGCCAGCAGCTTCGGACAGGGCTCTGAAGCTTTCTTT. The rearrangement joins TRBV7-3 to TRBJ1-1, with 8 bases that match TRBD1. CDR3 size: 13 residues. Germline assignment: CDR1 SGHTA and CDR2 FQGTGA. The J segment lost 6 bases and the V segment lost 3 bases, leaving 3 bases of the junction unmatched.

This clonotype was recorded at least ten times. The chain is built from TRBV9 and TRBJ2-3; TRBD1 aligns across 7 bases. With 3 bases clipped from V and 3 bases from J, the junction kept 4 bases outside the gene matches. CDR1 and CDR2 (germline): SGDLS, YYNGEE. The CDR3 loop spans 14 amino acids. This chain's CDR3 is CASSARDRTDTQYF. The CDR3 coding sequence is TGTGCCAGCAGCGCCCGGGACAGAACAGATACGCAGTATTTT.

This clonotype has a count of ten or more. The J gene is TRBJ2-1, the V gene TRBV25-1; tentatively, D is TRBD1 (6 bases). Trimming removed 10 bases at V and 0 bases at J, with 13 bases between. The CDR3 extends over 14 amino acids. Germline-derived CDR1 and CDR2 are MGHDK and SYGVNS. The CDR3: CATTQGSSYNEQFF. DNA for the CDR3: TGTGCCACAACACAGGGAAGCTCCTACAATGAGCAGTTCTTC.

This clonotype was seen ten or more times. This chain uses TRBV6-6 with TRBJ2-5; 9 bases agree with TRBD2. Trimming took 2 bases from V and 1 from J; bases not matched to a gene: 11. This CDR3 has 18 amino acids. Germline V CDR1 and CDR2: MNHNY, SVGAGI (reference sequence). CDR3 nucleotides: TGTGCCAGCAGTTACCAGTCTAGCGGGGCTCACCGCCAAGAGACCCAGTACTTC. Translated, it gives CASSYQSSGAHRQETQYF.

This clonotype was found many times. The chain joins TRBV29-1 to TRBJ1-4; 7 bases map to TRBD1. Germline V gene sequence: CDR1 SQVTM, CDR2 ANQGSEA. V lost 4 bases to trimming and J lost 8 bases; unmatched junction nucleotides: 1. This CDR3 has 11 residues. CDR3 nucleotide sequence: TGCAGCGTTGCACAGGGGGAAAAACTGTTTTTT. This gives the protein CSVAQGEKLFF.